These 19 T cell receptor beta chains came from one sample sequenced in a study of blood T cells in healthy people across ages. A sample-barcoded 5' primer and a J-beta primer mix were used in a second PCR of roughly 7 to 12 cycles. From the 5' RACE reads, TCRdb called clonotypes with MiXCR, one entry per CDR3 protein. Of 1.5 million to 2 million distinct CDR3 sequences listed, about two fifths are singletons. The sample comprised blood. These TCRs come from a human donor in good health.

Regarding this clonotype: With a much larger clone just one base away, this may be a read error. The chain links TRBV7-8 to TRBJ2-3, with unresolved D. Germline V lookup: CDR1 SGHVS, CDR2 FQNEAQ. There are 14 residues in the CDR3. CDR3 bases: TGTGTCAGCAGCTTAGAGTATAGCACAGATACGCAGTATTTT. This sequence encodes CVSSLEYSTDTQYF.

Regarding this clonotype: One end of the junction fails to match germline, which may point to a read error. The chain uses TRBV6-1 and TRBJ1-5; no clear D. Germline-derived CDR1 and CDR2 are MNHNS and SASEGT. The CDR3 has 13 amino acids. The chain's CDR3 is CTSSSQVDQPQHF. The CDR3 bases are TGTACCAGCAGTTCCCAGGTCGATCAGCCCCAGCATTTT.

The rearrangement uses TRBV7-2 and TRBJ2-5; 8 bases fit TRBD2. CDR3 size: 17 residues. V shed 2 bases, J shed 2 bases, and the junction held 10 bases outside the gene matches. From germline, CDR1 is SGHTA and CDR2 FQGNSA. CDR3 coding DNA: TGTGCCAGCAGCTTACAGTCGGGCGCGGGGGGTCAAGAGACCCAGTACTTC. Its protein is CASSLQSGAGGQETQYF.

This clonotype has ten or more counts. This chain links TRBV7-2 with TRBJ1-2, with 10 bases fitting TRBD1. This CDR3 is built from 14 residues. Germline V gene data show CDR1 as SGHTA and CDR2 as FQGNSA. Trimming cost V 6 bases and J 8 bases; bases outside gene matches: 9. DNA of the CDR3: TGTGCCAGCAGGGCGACAGGGGGCCTCTCGGGCTACACCTTC. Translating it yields CASRATGGLSGYTF.

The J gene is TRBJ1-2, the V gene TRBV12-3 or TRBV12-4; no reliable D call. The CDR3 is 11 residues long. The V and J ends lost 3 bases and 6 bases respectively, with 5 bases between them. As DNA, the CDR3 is TGTGCCAGCAGTTTGGCCCATGGCTACACCTTC. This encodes CASSLAHGYTF.

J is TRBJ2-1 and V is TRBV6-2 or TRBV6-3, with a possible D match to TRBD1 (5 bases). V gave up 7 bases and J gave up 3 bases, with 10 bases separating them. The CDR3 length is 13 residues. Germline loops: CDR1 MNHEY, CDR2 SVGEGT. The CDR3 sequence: CASKMDNYNEQFF. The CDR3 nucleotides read TGTGCCAGCAAGATGGACAACTACAATGAGCAGTTCTTC.

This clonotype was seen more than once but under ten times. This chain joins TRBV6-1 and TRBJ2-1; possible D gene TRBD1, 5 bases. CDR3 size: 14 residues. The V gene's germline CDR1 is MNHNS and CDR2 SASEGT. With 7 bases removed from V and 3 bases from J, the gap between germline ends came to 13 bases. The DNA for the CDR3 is TGTGCCAGCACCCAAGACAGATTCTACAATGAGCAGTTCTTC. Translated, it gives CASTQDRFYNEQFF.

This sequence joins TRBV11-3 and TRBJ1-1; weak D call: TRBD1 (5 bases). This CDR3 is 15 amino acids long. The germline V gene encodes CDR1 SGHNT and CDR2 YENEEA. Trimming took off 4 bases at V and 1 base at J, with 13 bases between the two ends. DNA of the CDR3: TGTGCCAGCAGCTCTAGGCCTCAGGGGAACACTGAAGCTTTCTTT. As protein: CASSSRPQGNTEAFF.

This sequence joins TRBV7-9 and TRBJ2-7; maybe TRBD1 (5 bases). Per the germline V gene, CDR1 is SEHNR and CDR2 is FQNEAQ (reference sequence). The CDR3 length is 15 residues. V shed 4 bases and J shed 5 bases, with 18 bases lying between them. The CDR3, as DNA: TGTGCCAGCAGCTCAATCAGGGAAGTGGTGGACGAGCAGTACTTC. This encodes CASSSIREVVDEQYF. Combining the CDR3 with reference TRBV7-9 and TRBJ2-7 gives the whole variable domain DTGVSQNPRHKITKRGQNVTFRCDPISEHNRLYWYRQTLGQGPEFLTYFQNEAQLEKSRLLSDRFSAERPKGSFSTLEIQRTEQGDSAMYLCASSSIREVVDEQYFGPGTRLTVT.

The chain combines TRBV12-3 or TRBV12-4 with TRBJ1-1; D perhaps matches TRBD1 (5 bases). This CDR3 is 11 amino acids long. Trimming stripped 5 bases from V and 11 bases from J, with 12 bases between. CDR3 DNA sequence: TGTGCCAGCAGTCCCTCCCGGGGCGCTTTCTTT. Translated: CASSPSRGAFF.

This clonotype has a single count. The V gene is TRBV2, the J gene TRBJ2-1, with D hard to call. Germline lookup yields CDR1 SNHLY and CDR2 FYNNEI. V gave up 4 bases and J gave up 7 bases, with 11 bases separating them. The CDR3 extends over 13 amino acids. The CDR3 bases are TGTGCCAGCAGTGGAAGATGGGCTAATGAGCAGTTCTTC. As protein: CASSGRWANEQFF. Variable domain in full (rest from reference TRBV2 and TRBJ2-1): EPEVTQTPSHQVTQMGQEVILRCVPISNHLYFYWYRQILGQKVEFLVSFYNNEISEKSEIFDDQFSVERPDGSNFTLKIRSTKLEDSAMYFCASSGRWANEQFFGPGTRLTVL.

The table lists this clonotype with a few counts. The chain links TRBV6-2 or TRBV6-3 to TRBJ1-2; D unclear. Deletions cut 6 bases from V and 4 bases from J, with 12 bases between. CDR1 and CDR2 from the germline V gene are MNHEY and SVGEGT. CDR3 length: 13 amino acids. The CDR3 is CASSSSSLYGYTF. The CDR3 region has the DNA TGTGCCAGCAGCTCATCGTCCCTCTATGGCTACACCTTC.

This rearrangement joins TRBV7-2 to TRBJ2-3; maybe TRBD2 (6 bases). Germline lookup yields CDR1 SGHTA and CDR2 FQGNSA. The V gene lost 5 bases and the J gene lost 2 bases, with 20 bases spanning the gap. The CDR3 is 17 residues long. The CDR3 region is CASSPWSRGSNTDTQYF. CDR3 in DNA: TGTGCCAGCAGCCCTTGGTCTCGGGGGTCGAACACAGATACGCAGTATTTT.

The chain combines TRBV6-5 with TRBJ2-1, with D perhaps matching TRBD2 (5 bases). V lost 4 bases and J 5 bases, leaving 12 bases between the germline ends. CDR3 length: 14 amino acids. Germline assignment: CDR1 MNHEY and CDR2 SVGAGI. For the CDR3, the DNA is TGTGCCAGCAGTTTACTAGACTACAACAATGAGCAGTTCTTC. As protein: CASSLLDYNNEQFF.

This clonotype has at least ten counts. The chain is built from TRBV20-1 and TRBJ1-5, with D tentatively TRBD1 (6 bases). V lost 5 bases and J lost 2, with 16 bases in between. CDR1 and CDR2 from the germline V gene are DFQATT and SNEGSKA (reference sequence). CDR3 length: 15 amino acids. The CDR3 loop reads CSAHRAGQGNQPQHF. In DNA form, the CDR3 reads TGCAGTGCTCACAGGGCCGGTCAGGGCAATCAGCCCCAGCATTTT.

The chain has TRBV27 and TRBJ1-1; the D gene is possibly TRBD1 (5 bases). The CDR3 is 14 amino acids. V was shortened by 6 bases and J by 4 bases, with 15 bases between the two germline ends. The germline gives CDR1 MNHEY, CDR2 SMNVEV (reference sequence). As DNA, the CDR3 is TGTGCCAGCAGCCCCCTTGGGGCTGGCACTGAAGCTTTCTTT. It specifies CASSPLGAGTEAFF.

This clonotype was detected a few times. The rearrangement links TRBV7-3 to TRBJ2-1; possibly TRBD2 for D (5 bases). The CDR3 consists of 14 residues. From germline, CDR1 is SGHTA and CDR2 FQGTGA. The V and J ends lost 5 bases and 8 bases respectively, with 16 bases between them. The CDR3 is CASSVSRLGDEQFF. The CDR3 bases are TGTGCCAGCAGCGTTTCTAGATTGGGAGATGAGCAGTTCTTC.

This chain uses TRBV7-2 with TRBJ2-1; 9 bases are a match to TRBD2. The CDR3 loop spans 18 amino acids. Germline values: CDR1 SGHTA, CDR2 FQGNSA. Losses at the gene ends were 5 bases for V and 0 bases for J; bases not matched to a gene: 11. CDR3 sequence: CASSRAGGIEVSYNEQFF. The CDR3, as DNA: TGTGCCAGCAGCCGAGCGGGGGGAATAGAAGTCTCCTACAATGAGCAGTTCTTC.

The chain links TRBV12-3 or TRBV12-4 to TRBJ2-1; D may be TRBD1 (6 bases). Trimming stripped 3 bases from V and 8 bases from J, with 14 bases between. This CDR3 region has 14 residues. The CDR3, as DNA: TGTGCCAGCAGTTTCAGGGGAACGACGTATGAGCAGTTCTTC. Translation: CASSFRGTTYEQFF.